This entry lists 28 T cell receptor beta chains sequenced from one sample in a study of OX40 agonist ivuxolimab in advanced cancers. Assay: immunoSEQ multiplex PCR; the TCRdb copy retains only in-frame clones and omits some. In the table there are 35,000 or so clones, around 82% of which are singletons. The sample consisted of CD4+ or CD8+ T cells sorted from blood, taken in a trial of the OX40 agonist ivuxolimab. The receptors originated from an adult with an advanced solid tumor such as melanoma, head and neck, liver or kidney cancer.

The V and J genes are TRBV23-1 and TRBJ1-5; D remains ambiguous. TRBV23-1 is identified as an open reading frame with a role that is uncertain. The CDR3 is 12 residues long. V lost 7 bases and J 4 bases, leaving 8 bases between the germline ends. The CDR3 region has the DNA TGCGCCAGCAACCTAGGGAATCAGCCCCAGCATTTT. Its protein is CASNLGNQPQHF.

V and J are TRBV10-2 and TRBJ1-2; D call uncertain. The CDR3 is 13 amino acids. V shed 4 bases and J shed 3 bases, with 9 bases lying between them. CDR1 and CDR2 (germline): WSHSY, SAAADI. This CDR3 is CASSGRTDYGYTF. CDR3 nucleotide sequence: TGCGCCAGCAGTGGCAGGACGGACTATGGCTACACCTTC.

The genes are TRBV28 and TRBJ1-4, with 8 bases lining up with TRBD1. Germline-derived CDR1 and CDR2 are MDHEN and SYDVKM. Germline trimming cut 5 bases from V and 2 bases from J; bases unmatched to any gene: 1. This CDR3 has 14 amino acids. The CDR3 reads CASSPGGTNEKLFF. Here the CDR3 DNA reads TGTGCCAGCAGTCCAGGGGGCACTAATGAAAAACTGTTTTTT.

The count of this clone is one. The chain recombines TRBV4-1 with TRBJ2-7; 11 nucleotides agree with TRBD2. The CDR3 totals 15 residues. From germline, CDR1 is MGHRA and CDR2 YSYEKL. Trimming at V came to 3 bases and at J to 4 bases, leaving 5 bases not matched to a gene. The CDR3 DNA sequence: TGCGCCAGCAGCCACTCCGGGACTAGCGGATACGAGCAGTACTTC. Protein: CASSHSGTSGYEQYF.

V and J are TRBV7-6 and TRBJ1-5; D not resolved. Trimming cost V 0 bases and J 6 bases, with 6 bases left between them. The CDR3 spans 13 residues. Per germline, CDR1 SGHVS and CDR2 FNYEAQ. CDR3 region: CASSLAEGQPQHF. CDR3 nucleotides: TGTGCCAGCAGCTTAGCCGAGGGTCAGCCCCAGCATTTT.

This rearrangement joins TRBV9 to TRBJ1-2; 7 bases line up with TRBD1. J gave up 0 bases and V 5 bases, and 7 bases lay outside the gene matches. Germline lookup yields CDR1 SGDLS and CDR2 YYNGEE. This CDR3 comprises 15 residues. The CDR3 loop reads CASSAGTASNYGYTF. The CDR3 coding sequence is TGTGCCAGCAGTGCCGGGACAGCCTCTAACTATGGCTACACCTTC.

This clone appeared a single time. The junction departs from the called germline gene at one end, perhaps through a read error. The V gene is TRBV2, the J gene TRBJ1-1; D ambiguous. The CDR3 runs to 16 residues. Looked up from germline, CDR1 is SNHLY and CDR2 is FYNNEI. The CDR3 DNA sequence: TGTGCCAGCACCCGAGTGTCTCGTACTCCGAGAACTGAGGCTTTCTTT. It codes for CASTRVSRTPRTEAFF.

This chain links TRBV29-1 with TRBJ2-1, with TRBD1 matching 7 bases. Trimming cost V 5 bases and J 7 bases; bases outside gene matches: 11. This CDR3 spans 14 amino acids. Germline CDR1 is SQVTM and CDR2 is ANQGSEA. The CDR3 DNA is TGCAGCGTTAGAATGTCAGGGGGTTGGAATGAGCAGTTCTTC. This gives the protein CSVRMSGGWNEQFF.

This chain uses TRBV11-2 with TRBJ2-2; D uncertain. The CDR3 is 13 amino acids. The V gene's germline CDR1 is SGHAT and CDR2 FQNNGV. Trimming left V 5 bases short and J 6 bases short, with 10 bases between. As DNA, the CDR3 is TGTGCCAGCAGCCCTCAGGTGTCCGGGGAGCTGTTTTTT. Translating gives CASSPQVSGELFF.

V gene TRBV5-1 combines with J gene TRBJ1-6; 8 nucleotides align to TRBD1. CDR3 length equals 15 residues. Germline trimming cut 4 bases from V and 5 bases from J; bases unmatched to any gene: 5. The V gene's germline CDR1 is SGHRS and CDR2 YFSETQ. The CDR3 sequence is CASSLSDRDNSPLHF. The CDR3 DNA reads as TGCGCCAGCAGCCTATCGGACAGGGATAATTCACCCCTCCACTTT.

This chain connects TRBV5-4 to TRBJ2-7, with TRBD2 identical over 11 bases. V trimming: 4 bases; J trimming: 6 bases; junction bases outside the gene matches: 9. Germline V lookup: CDR1 SGHNT, CDR2 YYREEE (reference sequence). The CDR3 is 15 residues long. DNA of the CDR3: TGTGCCAGCAGCAGGCCACTAGCGGGAGTGCTCGAGCAGTACTTC. Translation: CASSRPLAGVLEQYF.

The J gene is TRBJ2-7, the V gene TRBV18; 7 bases agree with TRBD1. This CDR3 is built from 16 residues. Unmatched junction bases numbered 12, after V lost 4 bases and J lost 3 bases. Germline values: CDR1 KGHSH, CDR2 LQKENI. For the CDR3, the DNA is TGTGCCAGCTCACATACCGGGACAGCCGTAAACTACGAGCAGTACTTC. Translated, it gives CASSHTGTAVNYEQYF.

The chain uses TRBV18 and TRBJ2-7; D is unresolved. Germline values: CDR1 KGHSH, CDR2 LQKENI. V was cut by 0 bases and J by 0 bases, with 15 bases left in between. CDR3 length: 17 amino acids. In DNA form, the CDR3 reads TGTGCCAGCTCACCACCGGGGTTCTTCTCGAGCTCCTACGAGCAGTACTTC. Residues: CASSPPGFFSSSYEQYF.

This rearrangement joins TRBV19 to TRBJ2-7, with 14 bases fitting TRBD2. The J segment lost 3 bases and the V segment lost 6 bases, leaving 7 bases of the junction unmatched. The CDR3 consists of 16 residues. CDR1 and CDR2 from the germline V gene are LNHDA and SQIVND (reference sequence). CDR3 in amino acids: CASRRTGTSGSYEQYF. In nucleotides, the CDR3 is TGTGCCAGTAGAAGAACCGGGACTAGCGGGAGCTACGAGCAGTACTTC.

The rearrangement uses TRBV19 and TRBJ2-4; D gene unclear. This CDR3 has 13 amino acids. The V gene lost 6 bases and the J gene lost 1 base, with 7 bases spanning the gap. The V gene's germline CDR1 is LNHDA and CDR2 SQIVND (reference sequence). CDR3 sequence (DNA): TGTGCCAGTAGGGGTCAGGCCAAAAACATTCAGTACTTC. Protein: CASRGQAKNIQYF. The full variable domain, rest sourced from reference TRBV19 and TRBJ2-4, is DGGITQSPKYLFRKEGQNVTLSCEQNLNHDAMYWYRQDPGQGLRLIYYSQIVNDFQKGDIAEGYSVSREKKESFPLTVTSAQKNPTAFYLCASRGQAKNIQYFGAGTRLSVL.

J is TRBJ2-6 and V is TRBV7-9; a possible D gene is TRBD1 (6 bases). This CDR3 is 18 amino acids long. Germline assignment: CDR1 SEHNR and CDR2 FQNEAQ (reference sequence). Trimming took off 4 bases at V and 0 bases at J, with 16 bases between the two ends. CDR3 protein: CASSSIVRGRSGANVLTF. The CDR3 nucleotides are TGTGCCAGCAGCTCCATCGTCAGGGGACGCTCTGGGGCCAACGTCCTGACTTTC.

V and J are TRBV21-1 and TRBJ2-4; the table assigns TRBD1, which was not confirmed against the DNA. TRBV21-1 is deemed a pseudogene. The CDR3 contains 16 residues. The DNA of the CDR3 is TGTGCCAGCAGCCCGCGAGTAGGGGTTGACAAAAACATTCAGTACTTC. Translated: CASSPRVGVDKNIQYF.

The rearrangement links TRBV28 to TRBJ2-2; maybe TRBD1 (6 bases). CDR3 length: 14 amino acids. Trimming removed 8 bases at V and 4 bases at J, with 14 bases between. The germline V gene has CDR1 MDHEN and CDR2 SYDVKM. The chain's CDR3 is CASGSTGSTGELFF. The CDR3 coding sequence is TGTGCCAGCGGGTCCACAGGGTCCACCGGGGAGCTGTTTTTT. The entire variable domain, with the rest obtained from reference TRBV28 and TRBJ2-2, is as follows: DVKVTQSSRYLVKRTGEKVFLECVQDMDHENMFWYRQDPGLGLRLIYFSYDVKMKEKGDIPEGYSVSREKKERFSLILESASTNQTSMYLCASGSTGSTGELFFGEGSRLTVL.

This clone has just one count. The CDR3 protein is CASSLVSIGGYTF. The CDR3 nucleotides are TGTGCCAGCAGCTTGGTCTCAATTGGTGGCTACACCTTC. The chain uses TRBV5-6 and TRBJ1-2, with D hard to call. This CDR3 is built from 13 residues. Between the trimmed V and J ends, which lost 0 bases and 7 bases, there was a span of 10 bases. CDR1 is SGHDT, CDR2 YYEEEE, per germline.

The chain couples TRBV29-1 to TRBJ1-2; possibly TRBD1 for D (5 bases). The CDR3 loop spans 16 amino acids. V lost 1 base, J lost 4 bases, and 19 bases lay in between. Germline V gene lookup returns CDR1 SQVTM and CDR2 ANQGSEA. CDR3 amino acids: CSVEGPKGAISYGYTF. The DNA for the CDR3 is TGCAGCGTTGAAGGCCCCAAAGGGGCGATAAGCTATGGCTACACCTTC.

In this sample, this clone turned up once. The V gene is TRBV28, the J gene TRBJ1-6; 7 nucleotides agree with TRBD1. The germline V gene encodes CDR1 MDHEN and CDR2 SYDVKM. The CDR3 contains 15 residues. J was trimmed by 7 bases and V by 5 bases; bases with no gene match: 8. CDR3 DNA sequence: TGTGCCAGCAGTATCGACGGGACAGCCAATTCACCCCTCCACTTT. Its protein is CASSIDGTANSPLHF.

The chain uses TRBV18 and TRBJ1-2, with D maybe TRBD1 (5 bases). CDR3 length: 15 residues. V was cut by 3 bases and J by 2 bases, with 13 bases left in between. From germline, CDR1 is KGHSH and CDR2 LQKENI. CDR3 loop: CASSPEFRENYGYTF. CDR3 DNA: TGTGCCAGCTCACCGGAGTTCAGGGAGAACTATGGCTACACCTTC.

This rearrangement joins TRBV29-1 to TRBJ2-7; D is undetermined. Germline CDR1 SQVTM, CDR2 ANQGSEA. The CDR3 is 12 amino acids. The V and J ends lost 3 bases and 6 bases respectively, with 12 bases between them. The CDR3 loop is CSVDYGFGEQYF. CDR3 nucleotide sequence: TGCAGCGTTGATTACGGATTTGGCGAGCAGTACTTC.

The chain joins TRBV29-1 to TRBJ2-1, with TRBD2 as a possible D gene (6 bases). This CDR3 contains 15 residues. V dropped 6 bases and J dropped 4 bases, with 19 bases sitting between them. Germline loops: CDR1 SQVTM, CDR2 ANQGSEA. CDR3 nucleotide sequence: TGCAGCGTAGTCCGTGGGGCGGGATCTTACAATGAGCAGTTCTTC. Residues: CSVVRGAGSYNEQFF.

The rearrangement links TRBV28 to TRBJ2-3; the D gene is possibly TRBD2 (5 bases). Germline V gene sequence: CDR1 MDHEN, CDR2 SYDVKM. This CDR3 has 16 amino acids. Between the trimmed V and J ends, which lost 4 bases and 0 bases, there was a span of 14 bases. Written as DNA, the CDR3 is TGTGCCAGCAGTTCCCTCCAGCGGATGAGCACAGATACGCAGTATTTT. Its translation is CASSSLQRMSTDTQYF.

This chain links TRBV18 with TRBJ2-3; 8 nucleotides line up with TRBD1. The V gene end was trimmed by 8 bases and the J gene end by 6 bases; junction bases not matched to a gene: 10. This CDR3 is built from 14 residues. Germline loops: CDR1 KGHSH, CDR2 LQKENI. Here the CDR3 DNA reads TGTGCCAGCCAGACTTCAGGGGGCCGGGATACGCAGTATTTT. Its protein product is CASQTSGGRDTQYF.

The V call is TRBV14, the J call TRBJ2-7, with a tentative D call TRBD1 (6 bases). V was cut by 5 bases and J by 3 bases, with 11 bases left in between. This CDR3 has 13 amino acids. Looked up from germline, CDR1 is SGHDN and CDR2 is FVKESK. The CDR3: CASSFRTDYEQYF. DNA for the CDR3: TGTGCCAGCAGCTTCCGGACAGACTACGAGCAGTACTTC.

The rearrangement uses TRBV6-6 and TRBJ2-7; TRBD2 might be the D (5 bases). V gave up 11 bases and J gave up 3 bases, with 14 bases separating them. Germline CDR1 reads MNHNY; CDR2 reads SVGAGI (reference sequence). This CDR3 has 12 amino acids. The CDR3 region has the DNA TGTGCCGAACTCGGGGTAAACTACGAGCAGTACTTC. Translating gives CAELGVNYEQYF.